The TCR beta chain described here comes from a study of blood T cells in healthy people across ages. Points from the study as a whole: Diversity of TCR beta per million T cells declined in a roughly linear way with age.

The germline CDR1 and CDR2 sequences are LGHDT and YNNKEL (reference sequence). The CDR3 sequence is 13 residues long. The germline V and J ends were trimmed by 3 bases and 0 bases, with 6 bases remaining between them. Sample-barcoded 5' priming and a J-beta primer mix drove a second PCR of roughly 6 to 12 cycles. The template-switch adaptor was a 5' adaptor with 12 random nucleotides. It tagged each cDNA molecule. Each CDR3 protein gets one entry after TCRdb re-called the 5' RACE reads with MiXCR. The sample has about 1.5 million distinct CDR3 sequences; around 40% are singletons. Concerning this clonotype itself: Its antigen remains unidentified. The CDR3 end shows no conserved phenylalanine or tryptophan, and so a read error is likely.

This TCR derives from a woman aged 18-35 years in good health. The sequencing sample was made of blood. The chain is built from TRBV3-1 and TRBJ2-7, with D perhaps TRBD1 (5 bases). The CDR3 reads CASSHRDSYEQYL. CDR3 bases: TGTGCCAGCAGCCACAGGGACTCCTACGAGCAGTACCTC.